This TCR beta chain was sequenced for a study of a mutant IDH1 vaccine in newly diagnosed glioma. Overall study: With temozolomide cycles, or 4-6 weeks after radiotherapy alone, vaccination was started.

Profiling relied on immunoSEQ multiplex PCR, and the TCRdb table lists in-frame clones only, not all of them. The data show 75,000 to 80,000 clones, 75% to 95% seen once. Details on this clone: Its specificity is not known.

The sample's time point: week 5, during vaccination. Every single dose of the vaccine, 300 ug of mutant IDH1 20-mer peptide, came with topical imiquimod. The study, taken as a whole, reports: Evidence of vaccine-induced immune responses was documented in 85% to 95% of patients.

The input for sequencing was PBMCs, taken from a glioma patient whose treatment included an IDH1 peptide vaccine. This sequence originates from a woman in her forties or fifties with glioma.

Here the CDR3 DNA reads TGTGCCAGCCAAAGGAGCGGGAGGGGGAATGAGCAGTTCTTC. Translating it yields CASQRSGRGNEQFF. V and J are TRBV28 and TRBJ2-1; 10 nucleotides align to TRBD2. The CDR3 covers 14 residues. J gave up 7 bases and V 8 bases, and 8 bases lay outside the gene matches. The germline gives CDR1 MDHEN, CDR2 SYDVKM.